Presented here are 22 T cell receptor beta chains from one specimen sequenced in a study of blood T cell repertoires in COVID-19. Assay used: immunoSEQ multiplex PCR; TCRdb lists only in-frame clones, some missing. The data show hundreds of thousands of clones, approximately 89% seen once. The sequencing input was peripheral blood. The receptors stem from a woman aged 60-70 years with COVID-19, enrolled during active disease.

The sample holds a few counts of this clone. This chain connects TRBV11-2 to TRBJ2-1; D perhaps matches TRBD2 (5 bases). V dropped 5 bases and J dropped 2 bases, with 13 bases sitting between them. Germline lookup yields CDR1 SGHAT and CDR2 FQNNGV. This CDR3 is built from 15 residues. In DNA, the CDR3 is TGTGCCAGCAGCCCTTCTGGGAGTACCTACAATGAGCAGTTCTTC. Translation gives CASSPSGSTYNEQFF.

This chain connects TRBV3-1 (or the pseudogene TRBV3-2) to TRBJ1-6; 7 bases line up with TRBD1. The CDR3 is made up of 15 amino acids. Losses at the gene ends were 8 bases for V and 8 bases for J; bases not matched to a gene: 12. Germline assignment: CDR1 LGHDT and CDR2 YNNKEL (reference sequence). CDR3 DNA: TGTGCCAGCCAAAGGGGACAGCTAGATCATTCACCCCTCCACTTT. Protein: CASQRGQLDHSPLHF.

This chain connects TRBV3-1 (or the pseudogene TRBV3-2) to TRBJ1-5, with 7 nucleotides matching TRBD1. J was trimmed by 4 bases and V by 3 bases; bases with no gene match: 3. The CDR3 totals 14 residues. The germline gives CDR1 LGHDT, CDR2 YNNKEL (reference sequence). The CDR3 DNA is TGTGCCAGCAGCCATTGGGACAGTAATCAGCCCCAGCATTTT. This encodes CASSHWDSNQPQHF.

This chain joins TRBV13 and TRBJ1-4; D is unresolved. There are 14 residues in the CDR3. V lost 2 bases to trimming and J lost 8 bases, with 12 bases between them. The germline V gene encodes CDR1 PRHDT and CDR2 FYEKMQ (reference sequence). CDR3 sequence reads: CASSLSQSGEKLFF. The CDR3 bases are TGTGCCAGCAGCTTATCCCAGTCTGGCGAAAAACTGTTTTTT.

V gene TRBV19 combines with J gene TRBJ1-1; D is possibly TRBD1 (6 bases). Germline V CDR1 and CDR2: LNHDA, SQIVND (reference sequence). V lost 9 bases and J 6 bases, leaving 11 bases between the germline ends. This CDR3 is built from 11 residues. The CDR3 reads CASNYRAEAFF. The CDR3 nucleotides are TGTGCCAGCAACTACAGGGCTGAAGCTTTCTTT.

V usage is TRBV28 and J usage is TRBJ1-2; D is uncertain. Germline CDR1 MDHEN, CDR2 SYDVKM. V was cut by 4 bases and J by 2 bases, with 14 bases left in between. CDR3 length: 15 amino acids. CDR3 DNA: TGTGCCAGCAGTTCCCCCCCGACGGGGAACTATGGCTACACCTTC. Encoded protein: CASSSPPTGNYGYTF.

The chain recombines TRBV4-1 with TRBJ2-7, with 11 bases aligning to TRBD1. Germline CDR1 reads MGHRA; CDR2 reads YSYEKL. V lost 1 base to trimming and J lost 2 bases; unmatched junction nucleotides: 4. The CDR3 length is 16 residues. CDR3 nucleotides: TGCGCCAGCAGCCAAGGAGGACAGGGGGCTGCCTACGAGCAGTACTTC. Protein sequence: CASSQGGQGAAYEQYF.

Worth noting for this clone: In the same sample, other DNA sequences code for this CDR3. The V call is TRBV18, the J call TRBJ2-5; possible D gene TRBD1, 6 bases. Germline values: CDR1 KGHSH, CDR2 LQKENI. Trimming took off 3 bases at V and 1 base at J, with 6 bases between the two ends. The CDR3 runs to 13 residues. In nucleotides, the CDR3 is TGTGCCAGCTCACCGGACAGCCAAGAGACCCAGTACTTC. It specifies CASSPDSQETQYF.

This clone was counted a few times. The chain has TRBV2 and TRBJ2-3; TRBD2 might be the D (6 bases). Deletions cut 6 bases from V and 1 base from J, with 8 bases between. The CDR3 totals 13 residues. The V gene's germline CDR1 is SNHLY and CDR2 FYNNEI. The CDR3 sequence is CASRGLGTDTQYF. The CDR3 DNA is TGTGCCAGCAGGGGACTGGGCACAGATACGCAGTATTTT.

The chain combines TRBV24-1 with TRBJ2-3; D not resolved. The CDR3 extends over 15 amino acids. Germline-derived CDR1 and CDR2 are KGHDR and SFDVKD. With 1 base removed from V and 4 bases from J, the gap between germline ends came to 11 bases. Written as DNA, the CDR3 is TGTGCCACCAGTGATTTTCGCAATTCAGCAGATACGCAGTATTTT. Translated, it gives CATSDFRNSADTQYF.

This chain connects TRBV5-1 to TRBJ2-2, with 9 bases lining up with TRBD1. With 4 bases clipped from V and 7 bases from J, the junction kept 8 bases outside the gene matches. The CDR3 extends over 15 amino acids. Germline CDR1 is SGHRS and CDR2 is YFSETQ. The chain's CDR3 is CASSAGTGFHGELFF. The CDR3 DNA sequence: TGCGCCAGCAGCGCCGGGACAGGGTTTCACGGGGAGCTGTTTTTT.

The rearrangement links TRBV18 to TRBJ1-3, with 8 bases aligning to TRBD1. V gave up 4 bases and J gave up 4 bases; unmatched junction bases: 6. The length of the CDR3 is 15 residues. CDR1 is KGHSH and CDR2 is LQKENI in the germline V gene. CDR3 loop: CASSRDRPTGNTIYF. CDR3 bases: TGTGCCAGCTCACGGGACAGGCCGACCGGAAACACCATATATTTT.

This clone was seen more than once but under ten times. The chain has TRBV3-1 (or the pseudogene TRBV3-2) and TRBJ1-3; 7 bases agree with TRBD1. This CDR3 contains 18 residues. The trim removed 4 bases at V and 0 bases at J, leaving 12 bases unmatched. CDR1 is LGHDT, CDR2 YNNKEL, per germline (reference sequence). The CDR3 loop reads CASSPKEDRLSSGNTIYF. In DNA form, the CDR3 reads TGTGCCAGCAGCCCAAAAGAGGACAGGCTAAGCTCTGGAAACACCATATATTTT.

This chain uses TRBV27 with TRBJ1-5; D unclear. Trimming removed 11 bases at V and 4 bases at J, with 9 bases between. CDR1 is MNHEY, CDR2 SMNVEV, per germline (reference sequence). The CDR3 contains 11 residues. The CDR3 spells CAAGGNQPQHF. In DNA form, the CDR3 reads TGTGCCGCGGGAGGGAATCAGCCCCAGCATTTT.

CDR3 in amino acids: CASSRTSGGFDTQYF. As DNA, the CDR3 is TGTGCCAGCAGTCGGACTAGCGGGGGGTTCGATACGCAGTATTTT. This chain uses TRBV3-1 (or the pseudogene TRBV3-2) with TRBJ2-3; TRBD2 aligns across 14 bases. V dropped 6 bases and J dropped 6; count of bases not matched to a gene: 5. From germline, CDR1 is LGHDT and CDR2 YNNKEL (reference sequence). The CDR3 contains 15 residues.

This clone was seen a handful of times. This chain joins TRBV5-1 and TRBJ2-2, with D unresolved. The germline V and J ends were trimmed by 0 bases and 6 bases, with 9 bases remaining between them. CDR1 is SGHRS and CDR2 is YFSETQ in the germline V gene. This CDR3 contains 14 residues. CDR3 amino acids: CASSLVYGPGELFF. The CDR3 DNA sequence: TGCGCCAGCAGCTTGGTTTATGGCCCCGGGGAGCTGTTTTTT.

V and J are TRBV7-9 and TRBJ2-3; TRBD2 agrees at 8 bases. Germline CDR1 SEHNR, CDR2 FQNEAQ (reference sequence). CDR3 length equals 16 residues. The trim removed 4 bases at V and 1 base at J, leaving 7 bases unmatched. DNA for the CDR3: TGTGCCAGCAGCTACCGCGGGACTAGAGGCACAGATACGCAGTATTTT. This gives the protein CASSYRGTRGTDTQYF.

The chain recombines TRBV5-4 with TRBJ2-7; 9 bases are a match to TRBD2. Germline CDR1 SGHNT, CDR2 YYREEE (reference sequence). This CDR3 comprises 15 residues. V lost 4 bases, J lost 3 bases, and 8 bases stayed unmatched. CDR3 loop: CASSRGLASRYEQYF. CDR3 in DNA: TGTGCCAGCAGCCGTGGACTAGCGTCCCGCTACGAGCAGTACTTC.

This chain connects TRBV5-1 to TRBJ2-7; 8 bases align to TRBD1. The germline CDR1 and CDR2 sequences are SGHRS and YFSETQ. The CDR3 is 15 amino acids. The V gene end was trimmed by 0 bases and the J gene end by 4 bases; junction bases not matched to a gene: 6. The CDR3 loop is CASSLVSRGQYEQYF. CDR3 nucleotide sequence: TGCGCCAGCAGCTTGGTGTCCAGGGGGCAATACGAGCAGTACTTC.

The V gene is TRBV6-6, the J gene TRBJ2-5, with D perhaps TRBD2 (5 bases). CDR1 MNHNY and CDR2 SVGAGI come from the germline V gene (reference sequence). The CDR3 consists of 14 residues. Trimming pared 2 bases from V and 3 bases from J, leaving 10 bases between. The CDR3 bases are TGTGCCAGCAGTTACAGCGGACCGAAAGAGACCCAGTACTTC. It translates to CASSYSGPKETQYF.

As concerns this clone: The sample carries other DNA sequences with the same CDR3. CDR3 in DNA: TGTGCCAGCAGTGCCCAGGGAAATACTGAAGCTTTCTTT. Translated, it gives CASSAQGNTEAFF. This chain joins TRBV2 and TRBJ1-1, with D perhaps matching TRBD1 (5 bases). This CDR3 contains 13 residues. Trimming took 4 bases from V and 5 from J, leaving 11 bases between them. Germline assignment: CDR1 SNHLY and CDR2 FYNNEI.

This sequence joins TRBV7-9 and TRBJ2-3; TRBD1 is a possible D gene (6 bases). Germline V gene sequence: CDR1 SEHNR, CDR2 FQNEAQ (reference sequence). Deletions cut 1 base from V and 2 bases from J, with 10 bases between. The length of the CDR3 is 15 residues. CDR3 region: CASSLVTGPTDTQYF. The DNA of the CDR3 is TGTGCCAGCAGCTTAGTGACAGGACCCACAGATACGCAGTATTTT.